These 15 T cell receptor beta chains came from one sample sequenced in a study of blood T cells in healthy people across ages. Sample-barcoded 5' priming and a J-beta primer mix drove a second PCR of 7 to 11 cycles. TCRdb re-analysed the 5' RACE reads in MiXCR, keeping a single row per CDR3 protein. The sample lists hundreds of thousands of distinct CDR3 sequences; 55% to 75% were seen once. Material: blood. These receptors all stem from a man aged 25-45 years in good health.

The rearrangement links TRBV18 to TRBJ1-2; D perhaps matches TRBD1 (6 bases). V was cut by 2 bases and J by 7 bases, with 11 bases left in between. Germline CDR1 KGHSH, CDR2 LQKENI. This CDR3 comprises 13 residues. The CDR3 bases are TGTGCCAGCTCACCATGGGACAAAGGTGGCTACACCTTC. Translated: CASSPWDKGGYTF.

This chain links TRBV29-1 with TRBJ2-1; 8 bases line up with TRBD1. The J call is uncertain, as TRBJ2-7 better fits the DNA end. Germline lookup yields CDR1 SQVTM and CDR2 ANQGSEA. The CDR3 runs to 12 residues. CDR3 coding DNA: TGCAGCCTCGGACAGGGCTACAATGAGCAGTACTTC. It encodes CSLGQGYNEQYF.

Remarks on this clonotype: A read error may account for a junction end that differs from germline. The CDR3 DNA reads as TGCAGTGCCCCGGCACCCCTTCTGGTGAACACTGAGGCTTTCTTT. As protein: CSAPAPLLVNTEAFF. The chain combines TRBV20-1 with TRBJ1-1; no reliable D call. CDR3 length: 15 residues. Germline V lookup: CDR1 DFQATT, CDR2 SNEGSKA (reference sequence).

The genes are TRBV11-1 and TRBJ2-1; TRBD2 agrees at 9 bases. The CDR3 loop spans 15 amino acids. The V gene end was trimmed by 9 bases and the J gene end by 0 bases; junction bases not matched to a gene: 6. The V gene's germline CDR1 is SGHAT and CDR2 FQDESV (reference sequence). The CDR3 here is CASRSGGSSYNEQFF. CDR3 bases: TGTGCCAGTAGGAGCGGGGGGAGCTCCTACAATGAGCAGTTCTTC.

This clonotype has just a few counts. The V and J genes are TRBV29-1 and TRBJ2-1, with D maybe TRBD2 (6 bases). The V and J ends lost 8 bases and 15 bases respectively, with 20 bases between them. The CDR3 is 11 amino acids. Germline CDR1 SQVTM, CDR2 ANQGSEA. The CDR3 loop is CSTPGGSRAFF. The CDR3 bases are TGCAGCACCCCCGGGGGATCCCGGGCGTTCTTC.

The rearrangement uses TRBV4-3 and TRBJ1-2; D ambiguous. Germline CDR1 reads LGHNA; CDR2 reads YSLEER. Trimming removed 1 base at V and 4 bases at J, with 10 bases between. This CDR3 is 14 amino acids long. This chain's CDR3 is CASSQAEGGYGYTF. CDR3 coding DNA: TGCGCCAGCAGCCAAGCGGAGGGAGGCTATGGCTACACCTTC.

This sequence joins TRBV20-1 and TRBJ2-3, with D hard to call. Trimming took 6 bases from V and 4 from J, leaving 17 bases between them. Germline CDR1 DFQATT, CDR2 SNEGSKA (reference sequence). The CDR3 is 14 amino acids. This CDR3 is CSAHLDWWADTQYF. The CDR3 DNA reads TGCAGTGCCCATCTCGACTGGTGGGCAGATACGCAGTATTTT.

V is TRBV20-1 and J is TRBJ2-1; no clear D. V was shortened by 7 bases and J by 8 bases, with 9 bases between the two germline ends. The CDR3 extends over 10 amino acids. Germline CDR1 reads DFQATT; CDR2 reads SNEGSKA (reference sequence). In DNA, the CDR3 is TGCAGTGGTGGGGAATATGAGCAGTTCTTC. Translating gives CSGGEYEQFF.

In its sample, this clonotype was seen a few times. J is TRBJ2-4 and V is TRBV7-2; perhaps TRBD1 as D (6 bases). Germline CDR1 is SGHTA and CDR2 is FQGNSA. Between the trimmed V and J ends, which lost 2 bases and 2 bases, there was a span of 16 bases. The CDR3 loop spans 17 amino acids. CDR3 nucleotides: TGTGCCAGCAGCTTAAATCCGGGACAAAATCCCAAAAACATTCAGTACTTC. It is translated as CASSLNPGQNPKNIQYF.

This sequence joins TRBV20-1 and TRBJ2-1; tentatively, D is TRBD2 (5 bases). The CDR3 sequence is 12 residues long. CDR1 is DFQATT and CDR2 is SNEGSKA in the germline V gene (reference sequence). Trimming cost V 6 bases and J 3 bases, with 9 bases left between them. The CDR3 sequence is CSAPAGYNEQFF. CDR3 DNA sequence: TGCAGTGCCCCGGCGGGCTACAATGAGCAGTTCTTC.

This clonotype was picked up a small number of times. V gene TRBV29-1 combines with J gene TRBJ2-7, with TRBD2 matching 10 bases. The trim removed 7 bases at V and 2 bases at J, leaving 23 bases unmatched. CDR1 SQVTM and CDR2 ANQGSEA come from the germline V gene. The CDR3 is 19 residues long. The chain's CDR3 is CSASGFGTSVGDSPYEQYF. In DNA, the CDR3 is TGCAGCGCCTCTGGGTTTGGGACTAGCGTCGGAGATAGCCCCTACGAGCAGTACTTC.

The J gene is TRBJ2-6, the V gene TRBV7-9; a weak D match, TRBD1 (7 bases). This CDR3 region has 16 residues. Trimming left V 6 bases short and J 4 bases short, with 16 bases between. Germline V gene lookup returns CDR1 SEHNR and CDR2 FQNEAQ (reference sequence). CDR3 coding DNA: TGTGCCAGCAGGCCAAAGGAGGGGGCAGGGGCCAACGTCCTGACTTTC. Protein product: CASRPKEGAGANVLTF.

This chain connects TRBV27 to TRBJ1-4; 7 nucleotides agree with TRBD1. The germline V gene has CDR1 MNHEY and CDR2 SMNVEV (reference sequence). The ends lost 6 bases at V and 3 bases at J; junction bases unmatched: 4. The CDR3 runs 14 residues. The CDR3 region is CASRAGQSNEKLFF. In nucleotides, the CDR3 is TGTGCCAGCAGAGCGGGACAGTCTAATGAAAAACTGTTTTTT.

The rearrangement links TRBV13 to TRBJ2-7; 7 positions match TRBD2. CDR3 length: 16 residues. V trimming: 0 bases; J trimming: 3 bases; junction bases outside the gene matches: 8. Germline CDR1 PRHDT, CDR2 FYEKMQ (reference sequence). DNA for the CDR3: TGTGCCAGCAGCTTAGGTGCGGGAGCTTCATACTACGAGCAGTACTTC. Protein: CASSLGAGASYYEQYF. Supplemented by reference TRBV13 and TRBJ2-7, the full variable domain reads AAGVIQSPRHLIKEKRETATLKCYPIPRHDTVYWYQQGPGQDPQFLISFYEKMQSDKGSIPDRFSAQQFSDYHSELNMSSLELGDSALYFCASSLGAGASYYEQYFGPGTRLTVT.

The CDR3 DNA reads as TGCAGCGAGGGGTCTTGGAGTACAGATACGCAGTATTTT. This gives the protein CSEGSWSTDTQYF. The V and J genes are TRBV20-1 and TRBJ2-3; D may be TRBD1 or TRBD2 (5 bases each). The CDR3 sequence is 13 residues long. Per the germline V gene, CDR1 is DFQATT and CDR2 is SNEGSKA (reference sequence).